This record concerns one TCR beta chain sequence. The source of the sample is a study of shared T cell receptors in the human thymus. Libraries were prepared by immunoSEQ multiplex PCR; TCRdb keeps only in-frame clonotypes and omits some of them. Of some 400,000 clones in the sample, roughly 94% were seen once. This clonotype originated in a human donor. The specimen sequenced was thymocytes.

The CDR3, as DNA: TGTGCCAGCAGTTTAGCCCCCAGGGCGGGAAACACCATATATTTT. Translated, it gives CASSLAPRAGNTIYF. The chain recombines TRBV27 with TRBJ1-3, with D maybe TRBD1 (5 bases). Germline loops: CDR1 MNHEY, CDR2 SMNVEV (reference sequence). This CDR3 contains 15 residues. Trimming took 2 bases from V and 4 from J, leaving 12 bases between them.